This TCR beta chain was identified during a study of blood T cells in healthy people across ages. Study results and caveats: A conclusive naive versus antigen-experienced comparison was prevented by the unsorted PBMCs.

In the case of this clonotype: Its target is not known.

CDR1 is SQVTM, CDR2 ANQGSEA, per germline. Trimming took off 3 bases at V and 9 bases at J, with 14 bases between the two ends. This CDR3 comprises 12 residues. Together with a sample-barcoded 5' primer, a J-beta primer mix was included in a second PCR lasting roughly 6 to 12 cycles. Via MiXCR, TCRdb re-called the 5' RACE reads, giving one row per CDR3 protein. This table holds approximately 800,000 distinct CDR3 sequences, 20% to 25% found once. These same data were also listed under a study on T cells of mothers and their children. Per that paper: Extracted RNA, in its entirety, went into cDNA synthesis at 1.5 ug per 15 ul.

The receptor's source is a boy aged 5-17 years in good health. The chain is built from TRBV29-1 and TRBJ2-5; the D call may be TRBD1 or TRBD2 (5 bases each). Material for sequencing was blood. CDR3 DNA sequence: TGCAGCGTTGACGGTGGGGGATCTGCCCAGTACTTC. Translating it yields CSVDGGGSAQYF.